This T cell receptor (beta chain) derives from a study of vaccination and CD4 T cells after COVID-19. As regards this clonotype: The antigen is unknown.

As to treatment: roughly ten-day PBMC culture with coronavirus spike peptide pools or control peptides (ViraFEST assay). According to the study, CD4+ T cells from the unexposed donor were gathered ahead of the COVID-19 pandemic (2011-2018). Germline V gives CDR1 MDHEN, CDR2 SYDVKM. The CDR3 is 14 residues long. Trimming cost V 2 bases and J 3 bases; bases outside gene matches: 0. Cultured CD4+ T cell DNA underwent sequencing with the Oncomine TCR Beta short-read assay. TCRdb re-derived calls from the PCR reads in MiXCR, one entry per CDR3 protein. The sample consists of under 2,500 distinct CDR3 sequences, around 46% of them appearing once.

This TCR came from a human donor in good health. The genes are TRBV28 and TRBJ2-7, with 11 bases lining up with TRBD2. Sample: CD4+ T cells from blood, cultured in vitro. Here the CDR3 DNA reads TGTGCCAGCAGTTTAACTAGCGGGAGCTACGAGCAGTACTTC. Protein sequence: CASSLTSGSYEQYF.